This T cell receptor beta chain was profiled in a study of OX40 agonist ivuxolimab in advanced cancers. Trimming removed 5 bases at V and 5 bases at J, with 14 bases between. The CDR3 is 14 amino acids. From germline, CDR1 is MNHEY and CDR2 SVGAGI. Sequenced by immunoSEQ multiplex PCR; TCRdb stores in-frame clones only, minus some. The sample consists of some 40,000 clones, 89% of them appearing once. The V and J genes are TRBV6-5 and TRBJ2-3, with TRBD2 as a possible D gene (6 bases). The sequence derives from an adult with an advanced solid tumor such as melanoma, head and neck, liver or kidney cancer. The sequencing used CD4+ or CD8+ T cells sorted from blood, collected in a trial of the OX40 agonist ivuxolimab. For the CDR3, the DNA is TGTGCCAGCAGTCAAAGACTAGAGTTAGATACGCAGTATTTT. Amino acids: CASSQRLELDTQYF.